The sequence of this T cell receptor beta chain was determined in a study of cytomegalovirus exposure and HLA in healthy donors. Notes on the study in general: Prior analysis indicated that the majority of TCR beta V segments exhibited productivity approximately 87% or approximately 30% of the time. CMV serostatus stood as the only immune exposure information on hand. Some V segments, TRBV6-2 and TRBV6-3 among them, were indistinguishable and were therefore excluded. Later analysis associated a missense DCLRE1C variant with TCR beta V- and J-gene trimming.

In the case of this clone: Its cognate antigen is unknown.

Trimming stripped 3 bases from V and 4 bases from J, with 12 bases between. The germline V gene has CDR1 KGHSH and CDR2 LQKENI. The CDR3 has 14 residues. In the PCR, 60 Vbeta and 13 Jbeta primers were used. Here immunoSEQ multiplex PCR was the method, and the copy in TCRdb shows in-frame clones only, minus some. This table holds over 80,000 clones, 81% found once. Source material: PBMCs. The receptor comes from a man aged 40-49 years in good health and CMV-seropositive. The chain joins TRBV18 to TRBJ1-1, with D unclear. The CDR3 region has the DNA TGTGCCAGCTCACCGCAGTCCCTCCTCACTGAAGCTTTCTTT. As protein: CASSPQSLLTEAFF.